This is a list of T cell receptor beta chains from one sample in a study of T cell responses to AZD1222 COVID-19 vaccine. The assay was immunoSEQ multiplex PCR, and TCRdb's table has in-frame clones only and misses some. The repertoire holds roughly 140,000 clones, with approximately 90% as singletons. This material consisted of peripheral blood, taken 28 days after the second AZD1222 dose. These receptors were taken from an adult who received the AZD1222 COVID-19 vaccine. CDR3s include the opening cysteine and the closing phenylalanine or tryptophan. A D gene is named only where the DNA matches it firmly. Clone size appears in some rows only: once, few, many, or a class for an expanded clone.

V gene,clone size,J gene,D gene,CDR3 protein,CDR3 DNA
TRBV4-2,-,TRBJ2-7,-,CASSQEVGVGWDYEQYF,TGTGCCAGCAGCCAAGAAGTCGGGGTCGGTTGGGACTACGAGCAGTACTTC
TRBV6-5,-,TRBJ1-3,TRBD1,CASRPNRGGNTIYF,TGTGCCAGCAGACCCAACAGGGGGGGGAACACCATATATTTT
TRBV30,-,TRBJ1-1,TRBD1,CAWRVTGTGPTEAFF,TGTGCCTGGAGAGTCACCGGGACAGGGCCAACTGAAGCTTTCTTT
TRBV6-2/TRBV6-3,once,TRBJ2-5,TRBD2,CASSYLAGGRQETQYF,TGTGCCAGCAGCTATTTAGCGGGGGGGCGCCAAGAGACCCAGTACTTC
TRBV7-3,-,TRBJ2-1,-,CASSLLRGTAANEQFF,TGTGCCAGCAGCTTATTACGGGGGACTGCTGCCAATGAGCAGTTCTTC
TRBV5-1,-,TRBJ2-1,-,CASSPAGLPNNEQFF,TGCGCCAGCAGCCCGGCAGGGTTGCCAAACAATGAGCAGTTCTTC
TRBV7-9,few,TRBJ2-7,-,CATSRGGSEQYF,TGTGCCACAAGCCGCGGGGGCTCCGAGCAGTACTTC
TRBV7-3,-,TRBJ2-2,-,CASRGSTGELFF,TGTGCCAGCAGGGGTAGCACCGGGGAGCTGTTTTTT
TRBV5-5,-,TRBJ2-5,TRBD1,CASSFTGTGGPQETQYF,TGTGCCAGCAGCTTCACCGGGACAGGGGGCCCACAAGAGACCCAGTACTTC
TRBV19,-,TRBJ2-1,TRBD1,CASKGATYNEQFF,TGTGCCAGTAAGGGGGCGACCTACAATGAGCAGTTCTTC
TRBV6-5,-,TRBJ1-2,-,CASSLQGRSPGGYTF,TGTGCCAGCAGCCTCCAAGGACGGAGTCCGGGTGGCTACACCTTC
TRBV6-6,once,TRBJ2-3,-,CASSYERRTDTQYF,TGTGCCAGCAGTTACGAACGGAGAACAGATACGCAGTATTTT
TRBV19,-,TRBJ2-3,TRBD2,CASSITSATQYF,TGTGCCAGTAGTATAACTAGCGCTACGCAGTATTTT
TRBV19,once,TRBJ2-3,-,CASSERAQTQYF,TGTGCCAGTAGTGAGCGCGCGCAAACGCAGTATTTT
TRBV3-1/TRBV3-2,-,TRBJ1-2,TRBD1,CASSPIPGQGACGYTF,TGTGCCAGCAGCCCGATACCGGGACAGGGGGCATGTGGCTACACCTTC
TRBV28,-,TRBJ1-5,-,CASSLGYQPQHF,TGTGCCAGCAGTCTAGGGTATCAGCCCCAGCATTTT
TRBV10-2,-,TRBJ2-1,TRBD2,CAAGTSGPYNEQFF,TGCGCCGCAGGGACTAGCGGGCCCTACAATGAGCAGTTCTTC
TRBV6-2/TRBV6-3,-,TRBJ2-5,-,CASSYPVIGQETQYF,TGTGCCAGCAGTTACCCAGTTATCGGCCAAGAGACCCAGTACTTC
TRBV5-1,once,TRBJ2-3,-,CASSLEPRGTDTQYF,TGCGCCAGCAGCTTGGAACCTCGGGGCACAGATACGCAGTATTTT
TRBV5-1,-,TRBJ1-5,-,CASSLDGPNQPQHF,TGCGCCAGCAGCTTGGACGGCCCGAATCAGCCCCAGCATTTT
TRBV4-2,few,TRBJ2-7,TRBD1,CASSQDETGWDEQYF,TGTGCCAGCAGCCAAGATGAGACAGGGTGGGACGAGCAGTACTTC
TRBV2,-,TRBJ2-5,-,CASSAGPQETQYF,TGTGCCAGCAGTGCAGGGCCCCAAGAGACCCAGTACTTC
TRBV19,-,TRBJ2-1,TRBD2,CASSISAGVHNEQFF,TGTGCCAGTAGTATTTCGGCGGGAGTCCACAATGAGCAGTTCTTC
TRBV5-6,-,TRBJ1-2,-,CASSLVARIGGYTF,TGTGCCAGCAGCTTGGTAGCTAGGATTGGGGGCTACACCTTC
TRBV6-5,-,TRBJ1-5,-,CASKGLQPQHF,TGTGCCAGCAAGGGGTTACAGCCCCAGCATTTT
TRBV5-5,-,TRBJ1-2,-,CASSLGLEEPDTF,TGTGCCAGCAGCTTAGGCCTGGAGGAACCCGACACCTTC
TRBV19,-,TRBJ2-2,-,CASRAQGLNTGELFF,TGTGCCAGTAGAGCGCAGGGTCTGAACACCGGGGAGCTGTTTTTT
TRBV5-6,-,TRBJ1-2,-,CASSLTGFYGYTF,TGTGCCAGCAGCCTAACAGGGTTCTATGGCTACACCTTC
TRBV28,-,TRBJ2-1,-,CASSPPAHEQFF,TGTGCCAGCAGTCCGCCGGCCCATGAGCAGTTCTTC
TRBV5-6,-,TRBJ2-7,TRBD2,CASSIAGTSSDNEQYF,TGTGCCAGCAGCATCGCCGGGACTAGCAGTGACAACGAGCAGTACTTC
TRBV19,-,TRBJ2-7,-,CASSIGTGFRTYEQYF,TGTGCCAGTAGTATAGGAACAGGGTTCCGCACCTACGAGCAGTACTTC
TRBV12-3/TRBV12-4,-,TRBJ1-5,-,CASSLLVGQPQHF,TGTGCCAGCAGTTTATTGGTCGGTCAGCCCCAGCATTTT
TRBV18,once,TRBJ2-3,-,CASSLEADTQYF,TGTGCCAGCTCACTAGAGGCAGATACGCAGTATTTT
TRBV5-1,-,TRBJ2-2,-,CASRPDSYTGELFF,TGCGCCAGCAGACCAGACAGTTATACCGGGGAGCTGTTTTTT
TRBV10-3,-,TRBJ2-7,TRBD1,CAIRRGDRIYEQYF,TGTGCCATCAGACGAGGGGACAGGATCTACGAGCAGTACTTC
TRBV29-1,-,TRBJ2-7,TRBD2,CSVTSGGSYEQYF,TGCAGCGTTACTAGCGGGGGTAGTTACGAGCAGTACTTC
TRBV27,few,TRBJ2-7,TRBD1,CASSLRDRVAYEQYF,TGTGCCAGCAGTCTCCGGGACAGGGTCGCCTACGAGCAGTACTTC
TRBV6-5,-,TRBJ1-4,TRBD1,CASRGTGKEKLFF,TGTGCCAGCAGGGGGACAGGGAAAGAAAAACTGTTTTTT
TRBV9,-,TRBJ1-1,-,CASSPSEGRTEAFF,TGTGCCAGCAGCCCCTCTGAGGGACGGACTGAAGCTTTCTTT
TRBV28,-,TRBJ2-1,-,CASQQRGEQFF,TGTGCCAGTCAGCAGAGGGGGGAGCAGTTCTTC
TRBV27,-,TRBJ2-7,-,CASSNYREQYF,TGTGCCAGCAGTAATTACCGCGAGCAGTACTTC
TRBV20-1,many,TRBJ1-2,-,CSASTRQKNGYTF,TGCAGTGCTAGTACGCGACAGAAGAATGGCTACACCTTC
TRBV7-6,few,TRBJ1-2,TRBD1,CASSSRQGNYGYTF,TGTGCCAGCAGCTCCCGACAGGGAAACTATGGCTACACCTTC
TRBV6-6,-,TRBJ1-2,TRBD1,CASSFRSRDRTYGYTF,TGTGCCAGCAGCTTCCGAAGCCGGGACAGGACCTATGGCTACACCTTC
TRBV3-1/TRBV3-2,few,TRBJ1-2,TRBD1,CASSKQGASGYTF,TGTGCCAGCAGCAAACAGGGGGCGAGTGGCTACACCTTC
TRBV6-5,-,TRBJ1-1,-,CASSYRVNTEAFF,TGTGCCAGCAGTTACAGGGTAAACACTGAAGCTTTCTTT
TRBV28,-,TRBJ1-1,-,CASSLFGGSATEAFF,TGTGCCAGCAGTTTATTCGGGGGGTCTGCCACTGAAGCTTTCTTT
TRBV9,-,TRBJ1-4,TRBD1,CASSGHEQGGSATNEKLFF,TGTGCCAGCAGCGGACACGAACAGGGGGGATCTGCAACTAATGAAAAACTGTTTTTT
TRBV19,-,TRBJ2-6,-,CASSMRQAFSGANVLTF,TGTGCCAGTAGTATGAGGCAGGCGTTCTCTGGGGCCAACGTCCTGACTTTC
TRBV12-3/TRBV12-4,-,TRBJ1-5,-,CASSQNQPQHF,TGTGCCAGCAGTCAGAATCAGCCCCAGCATTTT
TRBV10-2,-,TRBJ2-1,TRBD2,CASSELTGTSDPYNEQFF,TGCGCCAGCAGTGAGTTGACCGGGACTAGCGACCCCTACAATGAGCAGTTCTTC
TRBV19,few,TRBJ2-7,-,CASRTQGRSSYEQYF,TGTGCCAGTAGAACCCAGGGAAGGAGCTCCTACGAGCAGTACTTC
TRBV2,-,TRBJ2-2,TRBD1,CASSVGGQGSTGELFF,TGTGCCAGCAGCGTCGGGGGACAGGGTAGTACCGGGGAGCTGTTTTTT
TRBV5-6,-,TRBJ1-6,-,CASSWNNSPLHF,TGTGCCAGCAGCTGGAATAATTCACCCCTCCACTTT
TRBV14,-,TRBJ1-4,-,CASSQEGSLRSTATNEKLFF,TGTGCCAGCAGCCAAGAGGGGAGCCTCCGCTCAACTGCAACTAATGAAAAACTGTTTTTT
TRBV13,-,TRBJ1-4,-,CASSTGQFNEKLFF,TGTGCCAGCAGCACCGGACAGTTTAATGAAAAACTGTTTTTT
TRBV2,few,TRBJ2-7,-,CATNVAMGPYEQYF,TGTGCCACCAATGTTGCGATGGGTCCCTACGAGCAGTACTTC
TRBV7-2,-,TRBJ2-1,-,CASSLLGDEQFF,TGTGCCAGCAGCCTCCTGGGCGATGAGCAGTTCTTC